This T cell receptor (beta chain) was profiled in a study of cytomegalovirus exposure and HLA in healthy donors. Study context: The study placed approximately 80% of its roughly 400 genotyped donors in the Caucasian-associated ancestry cluster.

Amplification used 60 Vbeta primers and 13 Jbeta primers. Generated by immunoSEQ multiplex PCR, the TCRdb table keeps only in-frame clones and is missing some. The data contain some 92,000 clones, more than 65% of them seen just once; the ten biggest clones take up under 3%. The CDR3 loop spans 14 amino acids. With V trimmed by 4 bases and J by 3 bases, 4 bases remained unmatched. Per the germline V gene, CDR1 is SGHTA and CDR2 is FQGNSA. Details on this clone: Antigen unknown.

Study results and limitations: The authors enumerated 150 to 200 TCR beta chains as linked to cytomegalovirus.

V is TRBV7-2 and J is TRBJ2-7, with 9 positions matching TRBD1. Sequencing input: PBMCs. The sequence derives from a man aged 25-40 years in good health and CMV-seronegative. The CDR3 sequence: CASSSGTGYYEQYF. CDR3 nucleotide sequence: TGTGCCAGCAGCTCCGGGACAGGGTACTACGAGCAGTACTTC. Filled out from reference TRBV7-2 and TRBJ2-7, the complete variable domain reads GAGVSQSPSNKVTEKGKDVELRCDPISGHTALYWYRQSLGQGLEFLIYFQGNSAPDKSGLPSDRFSAERTGGSVSTLTIQRTQQEDSAVYLCASSSGTGYYEQYFGPGTRLTVT.